The sequence of this T cell receptor beta chain was determined in a study of blood T cells in healthy people across ages. Study-level points and caveats: Among long-lived donors, naive CD4+ cells were more numerous and diversity higher than in aged donors. The fall in TCR beta diversity per million T cells was roughly linear with age.

A second PCR of 7 to 11 cycles used a sample-barcoded 5' primer and a J-beta primer mix. Every cDNA was tagged by a template-switch adaptor with 12 random nucleotides. Every sample returned 3 million or more CDR3-containing paired-end reads. TCRdb re-called the 5' RACE reads with MiXCR, one entry per CDR3 protein. The sample lists over 1.5 million distinct CDR3 sequences, 49% occurring once. The V gene's germline CDR1 is SQVTM and CDR2 ANQGSEA. The CDR3 extends over 11 amino acids. Trimming cost V 5 bases and J 2 bases, with 6 bases left between them. Notes on this clonotype: Its specificity is unknown.

Sequencing input: blood. This TCR came from a woman between 40 and 50 years old in good health. The chain links TRBV29-1 to TRBJ1-2; TRBD1 is a possible D gene (5 bases). The DNA for the CDR3 is TGCAGCGTTTGGGACAACTATGGCTACACCTTC. It is translated as CSVWDNYGYTF.